The rows below give T cell receptor beta chains drawn from one sample of a study of T-cell memory formation after mild COVID-19. TCRdb redid the calling of the 5' RACE reads with MiXCR, one entry per CDR3 protein. There are 550,000 to 650,000 distinct CDR3 sequences in the sample; around a sixth occur only once, and about 7.4% lies in the top ten. The specimen was PBMCs or a T cell subset sorted from them (not recorded which). The receptors were sampled from an adult woman who had mild COVID-19 (a few samples of this study predate the infection). Cell type and time point are not known. The CDR3 runs from the conserved cysteine through the conserved F or W. Each record gives: D gene, J gene, V gene, clone size, CDR3 DNA, CDR3 protein. The D gene is left open where the match is weak. Rows may omit the clone size; those that give it use once, few, many or a size class.

TRBD1 TRBJ1-2 TRBV24-1 few TGTGCCACCAGTGATCAGCGTGTCAGGGGGAGGAGTGGCTACACCTTC CATSDQRVRGRSGYTF
TRBD2 TRBJ2-1 TRBV12-3/TRBV12-4 NA TGTGCCAGCAGTTTAGAGGGGACTATCTACAATGAGCAGTTCTTC CASSLEGTIYNEQFF
TRBD2 TRBJ2-1 TRBV5-1 few TGCGCCAGCAGCTCGGGGACTAGCGGGGGGTCCCAGTTCTTC CASSSGTSGGSQFF
NA TRBJ2-7 TRBV30 NA TGTGCCTGGAACCTGGACGGCTACGAGCAGTACTTC CAWNLDGYEQYF
NA TRBJ2-7 TRBV14 NA TGTGCCAGCAGCCAAGTGACCGGATTCTACGAGCAGTACTTC CASSQVTGFYEQYF
NA TRBJ2-5 TRBV12-3/TRBV12-4 once TGTGCCAGCAGGAAGCTACAAGAGACCCAGTACTTC CASRKLQETQYF
TRBD2 TRBJ2-5 TRBV5-1 NA TGCGCCAGCAGCCCAGCGATTCGTAGCGGGGGGCAGGAGACCCAGTACTTC CASSPAIRSGGQETQYF
NA TRBJ2-5 TRBV5-1 NA TGCGCCAGCAGCCGGAGGGACATCCAAGAGACCCAGTACTTC CASSRRDIQETQYF
NA TRBJ1-2 TRBV20-1 few TGCAGTGCACCGGCGGGGGGCGAGGGCTACACCTTC CSAPAGGEGYTF
NA TRBJ2-5 TRBV9 few TGTGCCAGCAGCGTAGGTCTACCCGGGAACCTCGTGGAGACCCAGTACTTC CASSVGLPGNLVETQYF
TRBD2 TRBJ2-1 TRBV7-2 few TGTGCCAGCAGCCAACTAGCGGGAGTACAGTTCTTC CASSQLAGVQFF
TRBD1 TRBJ2-5 TRBV20-1 many TGCAGTGCTAGAGGCGACGACAGGGGGCCGACTCAAGAGACCCAGTACTTC CSARGDDRGPTQETQYF
TRBD2 TRBJ2-7 TRBV11-3 NA TGTGCCAGCAGCCCTAGTCCCGGGACTAGCGGGAACACCTCCTACGAGCAGTACTTC CASSPSPGTSGNTSYEQYF
TRBD1 TRBJ2-5 TRBV24-1 NA TGTGCCACCATGGGACAGGGGATCGAAGAGACCCAGTACTTC CATMGQGIEETQYF
NA TRBJ2-2 TRBV7-2 few TGTGCCAGCAGCTTAGTAGCTCTCCCTCGCACCGGGGAGCTGTTTTTT CASSLVALPRTGELFF
TRBD2 TRBJ2-1 TRBV5-1 few TGCGCCAGCAGAGCTGGGACTAGCGGGGGTAATGAGCAGTTCTTC CASRAGTSGGNEQFF
TRBD2 TRBJ2-2 TRBV7-2 NA TGTGCCAGCAGCCCCACTCTATTACTAGCGGGATGGGTGAACACCGGGGAGCTGTTTTTT CASSPTLLLAGWVNTGELFF
TRBD1 TRBJ2-1 TRBV24-1 few TGTGCCACCAGTGCCCCGGGACAGGGGTACAATGAGCAGTTCTTC CATSAPGQGYNEQFF
NA TRBJ2-1 TRBV5-1 many TGCGCCAGCAGCTTTACAGCGGCTTCCTACAATGAGCAGTTCTTC CASSFTAASYNEQFF
TRBD1 TRBJ1-5 TRBV27 NA TGTGCCAGCAGTTTATGGGGACAGGAGCCCCAGCATTTT CASSLWGQEPQHF
NA TRBJ1-4 TRBV12-3/TRBV12-4 NA TGTGCCAGCGCTGATCGGGGGACATCGGGTGAAAAACTGTTTTTT CASADRGTSGEKLFF
TRBD2 TRBJ2-1 TRBV6-2/TRBV6-3 few TGTGCCAGCACTAGCGGGAGTCTCTACAATGAGCAGTTCTTC CASTSGSLYNEQFF
NA TRBJ2-7 TRBV6-2/TRBV6-3 NA TGTGCCAGCAGTTCGATTCGGGTAAACCCGTACCAGCAGTACTTC CASSSIRVNPYQQYF
TRBD1 TRBJ2-7 TRBV5-1 few TGCGCCAGCAGCTCAGGACAGGGGGTGCCCTACGAGCAGTACTTC CASSSGQGVPYEQYF
NA TRBJ1-5 TRBV5-1 few TGCGCCAGCAGGTTGGCCGTAAATAGCAATCAGCCCCAGCATTTT CASRLAVNSNQPQHF
NA TRBJ2-2 TRBV6-5 many TGTGCCAGCAGCCTAGGATTCAGGGGCAGTTGGGATTCCGGGGAGCTGTTTTTT CASSLGFRGSWDSGELFF
NA TRBJ2-5 TRBV15 few TGTGCCACCAGCAGAGAGGCAACGATGTACCAAGAGACCCAGTACTTC CATSREATMYQETQYF
NA TRBJ2-3 TRBV7-2 NA TGTGCCAGCAGCTTAGCTTTGAACGACCCGACGGCAGATACGCAGTATTTT CASSLALNDPTADTQYF
NA TRBJ2-1 TRBV2 NA TGTGCCAGCAAAATCGCGAGCTCCTACAATGAGCAGTTCTTC CASKIASSYNEQFF
NA TRBJ2-3 TRBV6-5 once TGTGCCAGCAGAAGGCCAGCCACAGATACGCAGTATTTT CASRRPATDTQYF
NA TRBJ1-5 TRBV7-6 NA TGTGCCAGCAGCCCATCTATTAATCAGCCCCAGCATTTT CASSPSINQPQHF
NA TRBJ2-4 TRBV12-3/TRBV12-4 few TGTGCCAGCAGCTTCAGGGCGGACATTCAGTACTTC CASSFRADIQYF
TRBD2 TRBJ2-7 TRBV6-2/TRBV6-3 many TGTGCCAGCAGTTCGCGGGAGGGGAAGAACTACGAGCAGTACTTC CASSSREGKNYEQYF
NA TRBJ1-2 TRBV5-6 few TGTGCCAGCAGCTTTCCGGCTAACTATGGCTACACCTTC CASSFPANYGYTF
NA TRBJ2-5 TRBV12-3/TRBV12-4 few TGTGCCAGCAGGTCGGGGGCGTACCAAGAGACCCAGTACTTC CASRSGAYQETQYF